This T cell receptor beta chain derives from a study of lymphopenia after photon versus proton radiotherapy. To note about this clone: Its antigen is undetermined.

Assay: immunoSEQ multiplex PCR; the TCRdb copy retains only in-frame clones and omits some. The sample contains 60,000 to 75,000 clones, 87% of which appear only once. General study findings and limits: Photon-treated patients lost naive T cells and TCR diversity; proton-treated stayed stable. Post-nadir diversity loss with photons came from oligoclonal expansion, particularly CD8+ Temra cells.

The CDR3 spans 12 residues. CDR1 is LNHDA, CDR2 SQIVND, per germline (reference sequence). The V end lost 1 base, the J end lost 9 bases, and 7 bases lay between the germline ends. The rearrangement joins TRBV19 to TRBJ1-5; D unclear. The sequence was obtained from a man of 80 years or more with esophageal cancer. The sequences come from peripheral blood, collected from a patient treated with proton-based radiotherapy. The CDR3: CASSIGLWPQHF. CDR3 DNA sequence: TGTGCCAGTAGTATAGGGCTTTGGCCCCAGCATTTT.